This TCR beta chain was sequenced during a study of regulatory T cells in long-lasting Graves disease. Time point specified: newly diagnosed GD, antithyroid drugs for less than 3 months. Researchers made the TCR library from RNA that was extracted from PBMCs. An endocrinology department in Xi'an, China, supplied the patients. The V segment lost 4 bases and the J segment 3 bases; nucleotides outside the gene matches: 5. Germline V CDR1 and CDR2: SQVTM, ANQGSEA. This CDR3 has 14 residues. Through Arm-PCR of CDR3 regions and iRepertoire HTBI primers, TCR beta libraries were built. TCRdb called the multiplex PCR reads again in MiXCR, with one record for every CDR3 protein. The sample yields 400,000 to 550,000 distinct CDR3 sequences, just under 15% seen once. The sample was also reused in another study, on T cells in Graves' hyperthyroidism and ophthalmopathy. That work states: The HTBI primer set served for first-round RT-PCR of the TCR CDR3.

This clonotype was sampled from a woman between 25 and 40 years old with Graves disease. Sample: peripheral blood mononuclear cells (PBMCs), taken at new diagnosis, from a patient treated with antithyroid drugs. The genes are TRBV29-1 and TRBJ1-5; 8 bases match TRBD1. CDR3: CSVGGQGINQPQHF. DNA for the CDR3: TGCAGCGTTGGCGGACAGGGCATCAATCAGCCCCAGCATTTT.